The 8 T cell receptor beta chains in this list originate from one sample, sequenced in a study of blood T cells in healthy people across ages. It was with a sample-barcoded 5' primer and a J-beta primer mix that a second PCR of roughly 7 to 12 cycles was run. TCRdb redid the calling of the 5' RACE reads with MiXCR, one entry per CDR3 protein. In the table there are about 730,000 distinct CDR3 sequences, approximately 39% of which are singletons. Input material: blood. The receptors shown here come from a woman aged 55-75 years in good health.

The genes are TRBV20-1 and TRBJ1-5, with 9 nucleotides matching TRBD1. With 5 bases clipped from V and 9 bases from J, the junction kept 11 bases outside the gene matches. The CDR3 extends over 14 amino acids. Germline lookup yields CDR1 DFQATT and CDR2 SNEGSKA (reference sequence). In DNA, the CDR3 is TGCAGTGCTCGCGGGACAGGGACAAGTGGGCCCCAGCATTTT. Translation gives CSARGTGTSGPQHF.

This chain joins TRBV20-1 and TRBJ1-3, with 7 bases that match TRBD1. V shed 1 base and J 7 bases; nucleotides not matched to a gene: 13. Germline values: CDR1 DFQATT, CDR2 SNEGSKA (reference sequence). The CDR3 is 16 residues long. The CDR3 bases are TGCAGTGCTAGAGTCCGACAGGGTAGACCGAGGAACACCATATATTTT. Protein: CSARVRQGRPRNTIYF.

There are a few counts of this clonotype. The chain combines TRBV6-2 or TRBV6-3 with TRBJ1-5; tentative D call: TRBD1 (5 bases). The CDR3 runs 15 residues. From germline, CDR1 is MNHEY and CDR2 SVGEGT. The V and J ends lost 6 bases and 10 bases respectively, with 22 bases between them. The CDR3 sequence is CASRAGGSQSSPQHF. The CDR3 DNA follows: TGTGCCAGCAGAGCCGGGGGGTCACAGTCGAGCCCCCAGCATTTT.

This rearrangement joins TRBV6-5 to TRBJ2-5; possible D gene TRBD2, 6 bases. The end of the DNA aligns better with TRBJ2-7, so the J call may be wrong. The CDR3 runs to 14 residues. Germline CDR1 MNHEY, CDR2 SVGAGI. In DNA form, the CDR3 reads TGTGCCAGCAGTTCCCCCCATCGGGGGACCGAGCAGTACTTC. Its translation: CASSSPHRGTEQYF.

CDR3 sequence: CASSLEASGSLRETQYF. The CDR3 DNA sequence: TGTGCCAGCAGCTTGGAGGCTAGCGGGAGTTTAAGAGAGACCCAGTACTTC. The genes are TRBV5-6 and TRBJ2-5; 10 bases match TRBD2. V dropped 0 bases and J dropped 4; count of bases not matched to a gene: 9. CDR1 and CDR2 from the germline V gene are SGHDT and YYEEEE. The CDR3 extends over 17 amino acids. Variable domain in full (rest from reference TRBV5-6 and TRBJ2-5): DAGVTQSPTHLIKTRGQQVTLRCSPKSGHDTVSWYQQALGQGPQFIFQYYEEEERQRGNFPDRFSGHQFPNYSSELNVNALLLGDSALYLCASSLEASGSLRETQYFGPGTRLLVL.

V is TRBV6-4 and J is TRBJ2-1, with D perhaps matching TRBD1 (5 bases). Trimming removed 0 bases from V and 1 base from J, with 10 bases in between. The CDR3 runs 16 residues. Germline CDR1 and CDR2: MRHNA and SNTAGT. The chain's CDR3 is CASSDSVGASYNEQFF. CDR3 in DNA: TGTGCCAGCAGTGACTCGGTAGGGGCATCCTACAATGAGCAGTTCTTC.

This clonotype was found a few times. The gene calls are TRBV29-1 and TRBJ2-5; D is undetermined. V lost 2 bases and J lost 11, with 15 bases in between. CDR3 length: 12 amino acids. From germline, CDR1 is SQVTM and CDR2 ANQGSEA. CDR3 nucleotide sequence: TGCAGCGTTGAAACGGCATCTATTGAGCAGTACTTC. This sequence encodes CSVETASIEQYF.

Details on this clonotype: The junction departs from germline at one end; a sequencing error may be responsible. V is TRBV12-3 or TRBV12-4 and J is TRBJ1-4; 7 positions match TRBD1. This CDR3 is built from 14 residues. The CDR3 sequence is CASSPGQAQEKLFF. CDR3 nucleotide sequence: TGTGCCAGCAGCCCCGGACAGGCCCAAGAAAAGCTGTTTTTT.